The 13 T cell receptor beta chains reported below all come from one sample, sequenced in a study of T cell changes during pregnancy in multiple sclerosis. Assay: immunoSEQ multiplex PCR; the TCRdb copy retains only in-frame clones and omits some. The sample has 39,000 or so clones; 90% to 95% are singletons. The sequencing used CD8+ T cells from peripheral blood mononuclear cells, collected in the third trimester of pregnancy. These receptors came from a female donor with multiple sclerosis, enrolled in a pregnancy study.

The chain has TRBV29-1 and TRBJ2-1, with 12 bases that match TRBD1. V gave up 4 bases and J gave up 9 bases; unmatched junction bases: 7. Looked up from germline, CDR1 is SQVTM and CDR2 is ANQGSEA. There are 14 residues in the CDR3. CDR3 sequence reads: CSVGGQGAEGEQFF. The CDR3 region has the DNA TGCAGCGTTGGGGGACAGGGGGCGGAAGGTGAGCAGTTCTTC.

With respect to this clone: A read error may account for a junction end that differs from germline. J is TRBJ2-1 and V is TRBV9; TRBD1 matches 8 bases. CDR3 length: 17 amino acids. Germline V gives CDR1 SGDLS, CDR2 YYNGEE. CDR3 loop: CASSVDATGDTGTGVIF. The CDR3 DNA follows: TGTGCCAGCAGCGTAGATGCGACAGGGGACACCGGGACTGGCGTGATCTTC.

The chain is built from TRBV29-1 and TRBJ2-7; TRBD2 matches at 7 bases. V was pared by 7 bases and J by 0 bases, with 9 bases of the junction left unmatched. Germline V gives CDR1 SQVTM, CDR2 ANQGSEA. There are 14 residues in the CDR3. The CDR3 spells CSGARGDHSYEQYF. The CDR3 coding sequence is TGCAGCGGGGCACGGGGGGACCACTCCTACGAGCAGTACTTC.

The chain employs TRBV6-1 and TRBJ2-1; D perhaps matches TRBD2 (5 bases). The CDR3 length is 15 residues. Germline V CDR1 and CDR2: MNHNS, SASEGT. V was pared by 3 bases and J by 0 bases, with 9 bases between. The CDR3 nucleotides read TGTGCCAGCAGTGAGGGCGGAGGCTCCTACAATGAGCAGTTCTTC. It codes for CASSEGGGSYNEQFF.

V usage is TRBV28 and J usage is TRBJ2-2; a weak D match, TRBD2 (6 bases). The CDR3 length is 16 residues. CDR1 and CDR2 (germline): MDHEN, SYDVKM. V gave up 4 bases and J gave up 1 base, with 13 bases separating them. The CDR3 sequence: CASSSIADENTGELFF. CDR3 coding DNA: TGTGCCAGCAGTTCCATAGCGGATGAGAACACCGGGGAGCTGTTTTTT.

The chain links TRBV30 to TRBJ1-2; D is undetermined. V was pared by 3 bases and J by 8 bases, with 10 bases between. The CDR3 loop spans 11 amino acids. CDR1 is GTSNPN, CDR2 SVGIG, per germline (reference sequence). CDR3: CAWRPSGGYTF. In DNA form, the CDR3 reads TGTGCCTGGAGGCCCTCGGGGGGCTACACCTTC.

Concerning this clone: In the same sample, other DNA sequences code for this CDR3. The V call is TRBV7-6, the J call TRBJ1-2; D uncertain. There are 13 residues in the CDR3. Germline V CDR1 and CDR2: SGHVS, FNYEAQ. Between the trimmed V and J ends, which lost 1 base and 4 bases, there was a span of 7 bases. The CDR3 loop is CASSLDRGYGYTF. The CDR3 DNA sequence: TGTGCCAGCAGCTTAGACCGCGGCTATGGCTACACCTTC.

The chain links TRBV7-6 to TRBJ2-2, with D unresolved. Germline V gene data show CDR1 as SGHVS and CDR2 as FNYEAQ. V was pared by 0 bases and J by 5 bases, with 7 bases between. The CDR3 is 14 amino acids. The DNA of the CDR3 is TGTGCCAGCAGCTTAGCTAGTGCGACCGGGGAGCTGTTTTTT. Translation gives CASSLASATGELFF.

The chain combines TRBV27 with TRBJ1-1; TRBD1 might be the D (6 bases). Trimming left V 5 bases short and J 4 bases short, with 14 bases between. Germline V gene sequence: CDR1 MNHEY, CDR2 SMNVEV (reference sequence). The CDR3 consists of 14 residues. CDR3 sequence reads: CASSPDTGLTEAFF. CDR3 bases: TGTGCCAGCAGTCCAGATACAGGGCTCACTGAAGCTTTCTTT.

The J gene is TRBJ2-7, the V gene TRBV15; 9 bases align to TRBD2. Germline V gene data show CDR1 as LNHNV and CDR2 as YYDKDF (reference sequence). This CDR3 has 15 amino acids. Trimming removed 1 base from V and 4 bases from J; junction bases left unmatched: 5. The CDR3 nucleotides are TGTGCCACCAGCAGAGTTGGACTAGCGAGTTACGAGCAGTACTTC. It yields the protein CATSRVGLASYEQYF.

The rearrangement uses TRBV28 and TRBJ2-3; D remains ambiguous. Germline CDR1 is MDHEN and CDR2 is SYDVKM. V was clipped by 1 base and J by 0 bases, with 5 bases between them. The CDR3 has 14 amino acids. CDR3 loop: CASSLLESTDTQYF. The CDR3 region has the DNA TGTGCCAGCAGTTTATTGGAGAGCACAGATACGCAGTATTTT.

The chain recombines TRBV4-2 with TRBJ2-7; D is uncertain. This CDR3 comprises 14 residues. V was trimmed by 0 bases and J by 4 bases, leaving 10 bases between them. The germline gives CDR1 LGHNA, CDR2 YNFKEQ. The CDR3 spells CASSQDRSGYEQYF. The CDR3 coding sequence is TGTGCCAGCAGCCAAGATCGGAGTGGGTACGAGCAGTACTTC.

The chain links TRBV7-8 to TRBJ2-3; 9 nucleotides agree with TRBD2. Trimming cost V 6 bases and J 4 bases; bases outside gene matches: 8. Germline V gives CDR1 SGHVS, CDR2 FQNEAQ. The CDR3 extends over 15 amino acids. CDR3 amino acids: CASRPGLARSDTQYF. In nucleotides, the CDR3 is TGTGCCAGCAGACCTGGACTAGCGAGATCAGATACGCAGTATTTT.